One and the same sample provided the 2 T cell receptor beta chains below, sequenced in a study of lymphopenia after photon versus proton radiotherapy. Here immunoSEQ multiplex PCR was the method, and the copy in TCRdb shows in-frame clones only, minus some. This sample has 22,000 or so clones, with 80% to 95% found just once. The sequencing here drew on peripheral blood, taken from a patient treated with proton-based radiotherapy. All receptors come from a woman between 65 and 79 years old with pancreatic cancer. Some clones in this sample may be carry-over from other donors' samples.

The sample holds a few counts of this clone. V is TRBV14 and J is TRBJ2-1; D is possibly TRBD1 or TRBD2 (5 bases each). CDR3 size: 15 residues. Germline CDR1 and CDR2: SGHDN and FVKESK. V gave up 4 bases and J gave up 0 bases, with 10 bases separating them. The DNA of the CDR3 is TGTGCCAGCAGCCCGGGACCAAGCTCCTACAATGAGCAGTTCTTC. This sequence encodes CASSPGPSSYNEQFF.

The J gene is TRBJ1-5, the V gene TRBV15, with D possibly being TRBD1 (5 bases). Trimming pared 0 bases from V and 0 bases from J, leaving 9 bases between. The V gene's germline CDR1 is LNHNV and CDR2 YYDKDF (reference sequence). The CDR3 is 16 residues long. The CDR3 is CATSRETADSNQPQHF. The CDR3, as DNA: TGTGCCACCAGCAGAGAGACAGCTGATAGCAATCAGCCCCAGCATTTT.